This entry concerns a single T cell receptor beta chain. Under the authors' procedure: Cell counts per sample came from amplifying reference gene primers. Repertoires were generated with immunoSEQ multiplex PCR, while TCRdb's copy carries only in-frame clones and drops some. That table furnishes V, J and clone size, whereas the DNA furnished D and trimming. The profile shows some 90,000 clones, 80% of them singletons. This record belongs to a study of blood T cell repertoires in COVID-19. The CDR3 is 13 amino acids. CDR1 is LGHDT, CDR2 YNNKEL, per germline (reference sequence). Trimming pared 11 bases from V and 5 bases from J, leaving 16 bases between.

Sequencing was performed on peripheral blood. The rearrangement uses TRBV3-1 (or the pseudogene TRBV3-2) and TRBJ1-5; D gene uncertain. The sequence came from a woman in her sixties or seventies with acute or convalescent COVID-19. CDR3 bases: TGTGCCCCTGTCGGAGAGGGTGATCAGCCCCAGCATTTT. As protein: CAPVGEGDQPQHF.